Listed below are T cell receptor beta chains from one sample, sequenced in a study of patients and donors after allogeneic stem cell transplantation. TCRdb redid the calling of the RT-PCR reads with MiXCR, one entry per CDR3 protein. This repertoire shows about 200,000 distinct CDR3 sequences, less than 45% found once; its top ten account for about 35%. Sequencing was done on a sample of blood, either unsorted or a sorted T cell fraction (not recorded which). Receptor source: a human donor who was either an allogeneic HSCT recipient or a stem cell or donor lymphocyte infusion donor (not recorded which). It is not recorded whose cells these are; they may come from a transplant donor. Each CDR3 is given with its conserved first and last residue. D genes are given only for firm matches. Some rows have no size entry. The others give once, few or many, or a class for an expanded clone.

d_gene	len	v_gene	abundance	j_gene	CDR3aa	CDR3nt
-	14	TRBV6-5	few	TRBJ1-5	CASSYLQGTQPQHF	TGTGCCAGCAGTTACTTACAGGGAACTCAGCCCCAGCATTTT
-	15	TRBV5-1	few	TRBJ1-2	CASSPEAGMGYGYTF	TGCGCCAGCAGCCCGGAGGCAGGGATGGGCTATGGCTACACCTTC
-	14	TRBV12-3/TRBV12-4	-	TRBJ2-5	CASSLLAVQETQYF	TGTGCCAGCAGCTTACTAGCTGTGCAAGAGACCCAGTACTTC
TRBD1	15	TRBV4-2	few	TRBJ1-5	CASSPGTGTHQPQHF	TGTGCCAGCAGCCCCGGGACAGGGACTCATCAGCCCCAGCATTTT
-	15	TRBV12-3/TRBV12-4	-	TRBJ1-2	CASSLAGLDNYGYTF	TGTGCCAGCAGTTTGGCGGGTTTAGATAACTATGGCTACACCTTC
TRBD2	17	TRBV5-1	-	TRBJ2-7	CASSLAGTSGFLYEQYF	TGCGCCAGCAGCTTGGCCGGGACTAGCGGGTTCCTCTACGAGCAGTACTTC
-	13	TRBV5-6	-	TRBJ2-1	CASSPSIHNEQFF	TGTGCCAGCAGCCCGAGTATCCACAATGAGCAGTTCTTC
TRBD1	15	TRBV5-1	-	TRBJ1-5	CASSLETGGNQPQHF	TGCGCCAGCAGCTTGGAGACAGGGGGCAATCAGCCCCAGCATTTT
-	16	TRBV15	few	TRBJ1-1	CATSPNTNWGNTEAFF	TGTGCCACCAGTCCCAATACTAACTGGGGAAACACTGAAGCTTTCTTT
TRBD2	16	TRBV28	few	TRBJ2-7	CASSSPTSGPSYEQYF	TGTGCCAGCAGTTCCCCGACTAGCGGGCCTTCCTACGAGCAGTACTTC
-	13	TRBV15	-	TRBJ1-4	CATSSRGYEKLFF	TGTGCCACCAGCAGTAGGGGTTACGAAAAACTGTTTTTT
TRBD1	14	TRBV7-9	few	TRBJ2-7	CASSPGQTFYEQYF	TGTGCCAGCAGCCCGGGACAGACGTTCTACGAGCAGTACTTC
-	15	TRBV7-2	-	TRBJ1-1	CASSPGPPIFSEAFF	TGTGCCAGCAGCCCAGGACCCCCGATATTTTCTGAAGCTTTCTTT
TRBD2	15	TRBV7-3	few	TRBJ2-2	CASSLPAGVNGELFF	TGTGCCAGCAGCTTACCAGCGGGAGTCAACGGGGAGCTGTTTTTT
-	15	TRBV4-1	few	TRBJ1-2	CASSQAGVGGYGYTF	TGCGCCAGCAGCCAAGCGGGTGTGGGTGGCTATGGCTACACCTTC
-	17	TRBV5-1	few	TRBJ1-3	CASSGRDPSSSGNTIYF	TGCGCCAGCAGCGGCCGGGACCCCTCTAGCTCTGGAAACACCATATATTTT
TRBD1	20	TRBV6-2/TRBV6-3	-	TRBJ1-1	CASSYWSNNRDRLLNTEAFF	TGTGCCAGCAGTTACTGGAGTAATAACCGGGACAGACTCTTGAACACTGAAGCTTTCTTT
-	14	TRBV12-3/TRBV12-4	-	TRBJ1-5	CASSQGDSNQPQHF	TGTGCCAGCAGTCAAGGGGATAGCAATCAGCCCCAGCATTTT
-	14	TRBV7-2	many	TRBJ1-2	CASSLVGTAYGYTF	TGTGCCAGCAGCTTAGTAGGGACGGCTTATGGCTACACCTTC
-	15	TRBV4-3	few	TRBJ1-1	CASSQDEGENTEAFF	TGCGCCAGCAGCCAAGACGAGGGAGAGAACACTGAAGCTTTCTTT
TRBD2	16	TRBV2	-	TRBJ2-3	CASMDPLAGSTDTQYF	TGTGCCAGCATGGATCCGCTAGCGGGGAGCACAGATACGCAGTATTTT
TRBD1	14	TRBV5-1	-	TRBJ2-7	CASSLRTGPNEQYF	TGCGCCAGCAGCTTAAGGACAGGGCCAAACGAGCAGTACTTC
-	16	TRBV3-1	once	TRBJ2-7	CASSQDSRVMSCEQYF	TGTGCCAGCAGCCAAGATTCGAGGGTTATGTCCTGCGAGCAGTACTTC
-	13	TRBV7-3	-	TRBJ1-1	CASSLWRSTEAFF	TGTGCCAGCAGCTTATGGCGGAGCACTGAAGCTTTCTTT
-	13	TRBV11-3	-	TRBJ2-2	CASRSGNTGELFF	TGTGCCAGCAGGTCCGGAAACACCGGGGAGCTGTTTTTT
-	13	TRBV4-3	few	TRBJ1-5	CASSDSINQPQHF	TGCGCCAGCAGTGACAGCATCAATCAGCCCCAGCATTTT
-	14	TRBV6-6	-	TRBJ1-3	CASTNSGGSDTIYF	TGTGCCAGCACCAACAGCGGGGGCTCGGACACCATATATTTT
TRBD1	15	TRBV15	few	TRBJ1-2	CATSRVGQEDYGYTF	TGTGCCACCAGCAGAGTGGGACAGGAGGACTATGGCTACACCTTC
-	15	TRBV4-3	-	TRBJ2-7	CASSQGVDGNYEQYF	TGCGCCAGCAGCCAAGGGGTGGACGGAAACTACGAGCAGTACTTC
-	12	TRBV19	-	TRBJ2-5	CASSDRLKPQYF	TGTGCCAGTAGCGACAGGCTCAAACCCCAGTACTTC
-	13	TRBV29-1	-	TRBJ2-1	CSVGVEAVNEQFF	TGCAGCGTTGGTGTGGAAGCTGTCAATGAGCAGTTCTTC
-	12	TRBV10-2	-	TRBJ1-3	CASSGDGNTIYF	TGCGCCAGCAGTGGGGATGGGAACACCATATATTTT
-	13	TRBV29-1	-	TRBJ1-4	CSVMDSPAEKLFF	TGCAGCGTGATGGACAGCCCAGCAGAAAAACTGTTTTTT
-	14	TRBV10-3	-	TRBJ1-2	CATHGQGGNYGYTF	TGTGCCACCCACGGGCAAGGGGGTAACTATGGCTACACCTTC
-	14	TRBV19	-	TRBJ1-3	CATERGPTGNTIYF	TGTGCCACCGAACGGGGGCCCACGGGAAACACCATATATTTT
-	13	TRBV7-8	-	TRBJ1-5	CASSLALGQPQHF	TGTGCCAGCAGCTTAGCGCTGGGGCAGCCCCAGCATTTT
-	15	TRBV12-3/TRBV12-4	few	TRBJ1-5	CASRPGRESNQPQHF	TGTGCCAGCAGACCCGGACGGGAGAGCAATCAGCCCCAGCATTTT
TRBD2	16	TRBV7-9	-	TRBJ2-1	CASSLEGREGYNEQFF	TGTGCCAGCAGCTTAGAGGGACGGGAGGGGTACAATGAGCAGTTCTTC
-	11	TRBV29-1	-	TRBJ2-4	CSSLAKNIQYF	TGCAGTTCCTTAGCCAAAAACATTCAGTACTTC
-	17	TRBV14	-	TRBJ2-3	CASSSRQSLISTDTQYF	TGTGCCAGCAGCTCCCGACAGTCATTGATCAGCACAGATACGCAGTATTTT
-	16	TRBV12-3/TRBV12-4	few	TRBJ2-5	CASIPPEGRNQETQYF	TGTGCCAGCATTCCCCCCGAGGGCAGAAACCAAGAGACCCAGTACTTC
-	14	TRBV12-3/TRBV12-4	-	TRBJ1-5	CASSPTDSNQPQHF	TGTGCCAGCAGTCCGACAGATAGCAATCAGCCCCAGCATTTT
TRBD2	19	TRBV19	-	TRBJ2-1	CASSTSVGLAGGRYNEQFF	TGTGCCAGTAGCACATCAGTGGGGCTAGCGGGAGGAAGGTACAATGAGCAGTTCTTC
-	15	TRBV28	-	TRBJ1-2	CASSLGGTTNYGYTF	TGTGCCAGCAGCCTAGGGGGGACAACCAACTATGGCTACACCTTC
-	12	TRBV28	-	TRBJ1-2	CASSFGSGGYTF	TGTGCCAGCAGTTTCGGAAGCGGTGGCTACACCTTC
-	14	TRBV7-9	-	TRBJ1-4	CASSPRHQDEKLFF	TGTGCCAGCAGCCCTCGACATCAGGATGAAAAACTGTTTTTT
-	12	TRBV29-1	-	TRBJ1-1	CSVEGGRPEAFF	TGCAGCGTTGAGGGGGGAAGGCCTGAAGCTTTCTTT
-	12	TRBV29-1	-	TRBJ1-2	CSVESQGPGYTF	TGCAGCGTTGAGAGTCAGGGACCCGGCTACACCTTC
-	13	TRBV7-9	-	TRBJ1-2	CASSFQDLNGYTF	TGTGCCAGCAGCTTCCAGGACCTCAATGGCTACACCTTC
-	14	TRBV2	-	TRBJ1-4	CASIPPVPNEKLFF	TGTGCCAGCATCCCACCCGTCCCTAATGAAAAACTGTTTTTT
TRBD2	17	TRBV7-7	-	TRBJ2-1	CASSPQTSGGSYNEQFF	TGTGCTAGCAGCCCACAGACTAGCGGAGGCTCCTACAATGAGCAGTTCTTC
TRBD1	15	TRBV5-1	-	TRBJ2-1	CASSFAGGFGNEQFF	TGCGCCAGCAGCTTTGCAGGGGGCTTCGGGAATGAGCAGTTCTTC